The clone carrying this T cell receptor beta chain was observed a handful of times. The antigen remains undetermined. Time point specified: persistent/refractory GD, antithyroid drugs over 5 years with positive TRAb. Construction of the TCR library relied on RNA isolated from PBMCs. Sequencing libraries for TCR beta were prepared with iRepertoire HTBI primers and Arm-PCR of CDR3 regions. The authors' processing: Samples collectively showed 62 TRBV and 14 TRBJ segments. TCRdb re-called the multiplex PCR reads with MiXCR, one entry per CDR3 protein. V and J calls and clone size were set by TCRdb, not the authors. The data show under 350,000 distinct CDR3 sequences, more than 20% seen once. The data were taken from a study of regulatory T cells in long-lasting Graves disease. Overall study: Positivity for TSH receptor antibodies plus over 5 years of antithyroid drugs meant persistent Graves' disease.

Trimming shortened V by 4 bases and J by 4 bases, and 16 bases separated the two germline ends. Germline V CDR1 and CDR2: WSHSY, SAAADI. The CDR3 has 16 residues. Study findings and constraints: Relative to new patients (approximately 1,000), persistent patients exhibited greater sharing of public clonotypes (about 2,700). Persistent disease was characterized by preferential usage of TRBV28, TRBJ1-2 and TRBJ2-5.

Sequenced material: peripheral blood mononuclear cells (PBMCs), taken when the disease was refractory, from a patient treated with antithyroid drugs. This receptor was identified in a female donor with Graves disease. The chain carries TRBV10-2 and TRBJ2-2; D is unresolved. CDR3 sequence (DNA): TGCGCCAGCAGTGGGTTGGCTAGTAGGAGCACCGGGGAGCTGTTTTTT. This sequence encodes CASSGLASRSTGELFF.